This TCR beta chain was sequenced for a study of shared T cell receptors in the human thymus. TCRdb's copy holds only in-frame clones and misses some; the assay was immunoSEQ multiplex PCR. The sample lists almost 550,000 clones; approximately 78% were seen once. Looked up from germline, CDR1 is LGHNA and CDR2 is YNFKEQ. V dropped 0 bases and J dropped 4; count of bases not matched to a gene: 8. The CDR3 is 17 amino acids. A further study also used this sample, focusing on human thymus T cells. According to that study: Resected material from corrective heart surgery provided the thymus tissue analysed. There appeared to be biased usage of V and J genes in thymic and blood repertoires.

The sequence was collected from a boy under two years old with a congenital heart defect. Sequences were obtained from thymocytes. The J gene is TRBJ2-3, the V gene TRBV4-2; 9 bases agree with TRBD2. CDR3 DNA sequence: TGTGCCAGCAGCCAAGAATGGCGGGAGGGAGGGTCAGATACGCAGTATTTT. Protein product: CASSQEWREGGSDTQYF.